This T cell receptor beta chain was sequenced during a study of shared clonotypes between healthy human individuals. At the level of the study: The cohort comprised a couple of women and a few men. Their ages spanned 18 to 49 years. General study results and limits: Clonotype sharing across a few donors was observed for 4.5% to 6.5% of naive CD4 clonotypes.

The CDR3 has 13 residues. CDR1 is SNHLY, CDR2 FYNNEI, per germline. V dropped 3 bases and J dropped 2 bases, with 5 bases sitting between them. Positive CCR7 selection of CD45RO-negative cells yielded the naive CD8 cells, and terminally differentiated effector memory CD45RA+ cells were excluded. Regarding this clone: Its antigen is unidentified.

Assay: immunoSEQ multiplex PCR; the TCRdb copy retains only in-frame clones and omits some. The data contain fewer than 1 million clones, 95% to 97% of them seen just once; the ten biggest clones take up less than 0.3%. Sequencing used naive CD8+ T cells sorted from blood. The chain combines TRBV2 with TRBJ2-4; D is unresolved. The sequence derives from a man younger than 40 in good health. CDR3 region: CASSDGPKNIQYF. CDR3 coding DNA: TGTGCCAGCAGTGACGGGCCCAAAAACATTCAGTACTTC.